The clone carrying this T cell receptor beta chain came up once. Its antigen is not identified. This sample includes further DNA sequences coding for the same CDR3. Assay used: immunoSEQ multiplex PCR; TCRdb lists only in-frame clones, some missing. The data contain 150,000 or so clones, just under 95% of them singletons. Germline trimming cut 4 bases from V and 5 bases from J; bases unmatched to any gene: 2. This CDR3 is 14 amino acids long. The germline V gene encodes CDR1 LGHDT and CDR2 YNNKEL (reference sequence). These data belong to a study of T cell responses to AZD1222 COVID-19 vaccine. Broader study findings: A rise in Spike-specific TCR breadth and depth followed two AZD1222 doses. Close to half of all spike-specific TCRs reportedly target regions of the variants that are unmutated. White British people made up most donors, females outnumbered males, and clonal diversity was possibly underestimated.

The receptor's source is an adult in good health. This material consisted of peripheral blood, taken on day 0 of AZD1222 vaccination. The rearrangement joins TRBV3-1 (or the pseudogene TRBV3-2) to TRBJ1-5; 10 bases are a match to TRBD1. The CDR3 region has the DNA TGTGCCAGCAGCCCCGGGACAGGGGATCAGCCCCAGCATTTT. Translation gives CASSPGTGDQPQHF.